This T cell receptor (beta chain) was documented in a study of shared clonotypes between healthy human individuals. General observations from the study: Expectations were that clonotype sharing among donors would be affected by sequencing depth.

Each cell subset's genomic DNA was divided evenly among several immunoSEQ plates. Unsorted PBMC samples were amplified in replicate PCRs containing around 310 ng DNA, about 30,000 T cell genomes. TCRdb keeps only in-frame clones here, not all; method: immunoSEQ multiplex PCR. The table has roughly 490,000 clones, roughly 85% seen once. The germline CDR1 and CDR2 sequences are SQVTM and ANQGSEA. The V segment lost 4 bases and the J segment 2 bases; nucleotides outside the gene matches: 5. The CDR3 covers 13 residues. Comments on this clone: The target antigen is unknown.

The genes are TRBV29-1 and TRBJ2-7; 7 bases agree with TRBD2. Sample: PBMCs. The TCR originated in a woman in her thirties or forties in good health. Some clones in this sample may be carry-over from other donors' samples. The CDR3 reads CSVVRSGTYEQYF. The CDR3 nucleotides read TGCAGCGTTGTTCGCAGCGGGACCTACGAGCAGTACTTC.